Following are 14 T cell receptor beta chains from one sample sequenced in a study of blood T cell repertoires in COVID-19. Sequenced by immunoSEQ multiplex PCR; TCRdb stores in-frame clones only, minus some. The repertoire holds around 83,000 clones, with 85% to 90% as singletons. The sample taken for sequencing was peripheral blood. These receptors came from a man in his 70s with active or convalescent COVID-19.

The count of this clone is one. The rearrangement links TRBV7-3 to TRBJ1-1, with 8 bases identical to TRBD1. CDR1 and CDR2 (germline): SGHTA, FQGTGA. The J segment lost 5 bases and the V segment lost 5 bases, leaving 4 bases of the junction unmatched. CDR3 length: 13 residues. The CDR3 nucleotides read TGTGCCAGCAGCACACAGGGGGAGACTGAAGCTTTCTTT. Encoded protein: CASSTQGETEAFF.

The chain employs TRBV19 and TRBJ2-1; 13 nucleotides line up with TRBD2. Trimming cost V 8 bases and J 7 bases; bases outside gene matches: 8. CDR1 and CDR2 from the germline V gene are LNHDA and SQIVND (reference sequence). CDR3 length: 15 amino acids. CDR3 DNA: TGTGCCAGTCAACGACTAGCGGGAGGCCATAATGAGCAGTTCTTC. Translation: CASQRLAGGHNEQFF. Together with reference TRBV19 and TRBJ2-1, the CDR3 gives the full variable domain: DGGITQSPKYLFRKEGQNVTLSCEQNLNHDAMYWYRQDPGQGLRLIYYSQIVNDFQKGDIAEGYSVSREKKESFPLTVTSAQKNPTAFYLCASQRLAGGHNEQFFGPGTRLTVL.

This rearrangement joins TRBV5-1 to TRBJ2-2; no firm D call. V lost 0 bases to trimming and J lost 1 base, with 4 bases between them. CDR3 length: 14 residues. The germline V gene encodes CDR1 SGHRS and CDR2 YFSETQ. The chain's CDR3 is CASSLAGNTGELFF. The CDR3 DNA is TGCGCCAGCAGCTTGGCAGGGAACACCGGGGAGCTGTTTTTT. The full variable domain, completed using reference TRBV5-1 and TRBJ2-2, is KAGVTQTPRYLIKTRGQQVTLSCSPISGHRSVSWYQQTPGQGLQFLFEYFSETQRNKGNFPGRFSGRQFSNSRSEMNVSTLELGDSALYLCASSLAGNTGELFFGEGSRLTVL.

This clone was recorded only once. CDR3 loop: CASRPRQGARETQYF. CDR3 nucleotides: TGTGCCAGCAGACCACGACAGGGGGCTCGGGAGACCCAGTACTTC. The chain employs TRBV6-5 and TRBJ2-5; 10 bases agree with TRBD1. V was clipped by 6 bases and J by 5 bases; unmatched bases: 9. The CDR3 contains 15 residues. Germline loops: CDR1 MNHEY, CDR2 SVGAGI.

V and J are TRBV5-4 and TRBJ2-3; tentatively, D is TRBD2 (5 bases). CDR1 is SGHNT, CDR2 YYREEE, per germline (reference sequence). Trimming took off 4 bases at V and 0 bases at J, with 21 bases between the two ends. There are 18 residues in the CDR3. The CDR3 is CASSRGDRILTSTDTQYF. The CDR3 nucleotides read TGTGCCAGCAGCCGGGGTGATAGAATTTTAACTAGCACAGATACGCAGTATTTT.

The CDR3 is CTSRPGTGELFF. The CDR3 DNA reads as TGCACCAGCCGCCCAGGCACCGGGGAGCTGTTTTTT. The gene calls are TRBV1 and TRBJ2-2; TRBD1, as called in the table, went unchecked against the DNA. TRBV1 is annotated as a pseudogene. The CDR3 totals 12 residues.

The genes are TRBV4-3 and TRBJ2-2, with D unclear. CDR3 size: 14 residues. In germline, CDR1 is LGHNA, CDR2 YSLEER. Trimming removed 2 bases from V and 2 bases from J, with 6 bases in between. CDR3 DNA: TGCGCCAGCAGCCAATCCCTTAACACCGGGGAGCTGTTTTTT. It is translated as CASSQSLNTGELFF.

CDR3 in DNA: TGTGCCAGCAGACCACTTATCAATGAAAAACTGTTTTTT. Residues: CASRPLINEKLFF. The V and J genes are TRBV27 and TRBJ1-4; D unclear. The V gene lost 6 bases and the J gene lost 5 bases, with 10 bases spanning the gap. The CDR3 contains 13 residues. The V gene's germline CDR1 is MNHEY and CDR2 SMNVEV (reference sequence).

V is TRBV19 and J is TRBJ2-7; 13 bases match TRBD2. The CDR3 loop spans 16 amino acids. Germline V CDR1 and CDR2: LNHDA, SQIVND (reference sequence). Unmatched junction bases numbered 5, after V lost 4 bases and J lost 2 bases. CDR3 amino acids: CASSRSTSGRTYEQYF. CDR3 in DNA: TGTGCCAGTAGTAGGTCGACTAGCGGGAGGACCTACGAGCAGTACTTC.

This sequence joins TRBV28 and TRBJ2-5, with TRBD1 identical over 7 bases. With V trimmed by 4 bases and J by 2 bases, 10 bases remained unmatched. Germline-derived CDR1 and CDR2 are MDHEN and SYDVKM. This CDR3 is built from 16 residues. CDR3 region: CASSSPGQELQETQYF. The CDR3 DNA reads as TGTGCCAGCAGTTCCCCAGGACAGGAGTTACAAGAGACCCAGTACTTC.

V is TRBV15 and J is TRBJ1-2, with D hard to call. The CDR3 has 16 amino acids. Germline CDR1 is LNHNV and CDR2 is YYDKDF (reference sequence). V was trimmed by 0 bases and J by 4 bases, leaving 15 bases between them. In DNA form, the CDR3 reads TGTGCCACCAGCAGAGATCTGCGGGGTTTGAGCTATGGCTACACCTTC. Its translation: CATSRDLRGLSYGYTF.

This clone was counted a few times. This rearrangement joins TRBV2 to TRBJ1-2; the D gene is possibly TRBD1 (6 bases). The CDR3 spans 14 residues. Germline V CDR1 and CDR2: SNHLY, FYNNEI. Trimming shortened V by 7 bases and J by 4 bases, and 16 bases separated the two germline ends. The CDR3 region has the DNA TGTGCCAGCAAGTCAGGGGACAACACCTATGGCTACACCTTC. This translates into CASKSGDNTYGYTF.

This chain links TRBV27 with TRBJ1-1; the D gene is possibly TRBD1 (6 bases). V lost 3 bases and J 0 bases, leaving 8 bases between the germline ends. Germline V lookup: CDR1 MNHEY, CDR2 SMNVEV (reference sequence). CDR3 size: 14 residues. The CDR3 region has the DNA TGTGCCAGCAGTTTTGAGGGGGTGAACACTGAAGCTTTCTTT. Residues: CASSFEGVNTEAFF.

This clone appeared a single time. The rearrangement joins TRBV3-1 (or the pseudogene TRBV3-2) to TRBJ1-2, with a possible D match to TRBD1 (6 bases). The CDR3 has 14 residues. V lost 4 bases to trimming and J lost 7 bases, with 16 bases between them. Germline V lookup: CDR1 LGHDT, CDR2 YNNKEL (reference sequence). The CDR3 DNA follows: TGTGCCAGCAGCCTCCGAGGGGACATGTCTGGCTACACCTTC. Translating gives CASSLRGDMSGYTF.